Given below is one T cell receptor (beta chain) in context. Clones were read by immunoSEQ multiplex PCR, and TCRdb kept only the in-frame ones, dropping some. The table lists several thousand clones, more than 75% of them singletons. This sample is drawn from a study of preoperative IRX-2 immunotherapy in early breast cancer. Specified treatment: preoperative locoregional IRX-2 cytokine immunotherapy. Samples came from a phase Ib trial of preoperative locoregional IRX-2 cytokine immunotherapy. Trimming took off 5 bases at V and 0 bases at J, with 20 bases between the two ends. Germline CDR1 GTSNPN, CDR2 SVGIG (reference sequence). The CDR3 contains 17 residues.

The sequences come from tumor tissue, collected after IRX-2 immunotherapy. The chain joins TRBV30 to TRBJ1-5, with D unresolved. The sequence came from a human donor with breast cancer. Here the CDR3 DNA reads TGTGCCTGGTTTAGGGTACAAATAGTCTATAGCAATCAGCCCCAGCATTTT. It encodes CAWFRVQIVYSNQPQHF.